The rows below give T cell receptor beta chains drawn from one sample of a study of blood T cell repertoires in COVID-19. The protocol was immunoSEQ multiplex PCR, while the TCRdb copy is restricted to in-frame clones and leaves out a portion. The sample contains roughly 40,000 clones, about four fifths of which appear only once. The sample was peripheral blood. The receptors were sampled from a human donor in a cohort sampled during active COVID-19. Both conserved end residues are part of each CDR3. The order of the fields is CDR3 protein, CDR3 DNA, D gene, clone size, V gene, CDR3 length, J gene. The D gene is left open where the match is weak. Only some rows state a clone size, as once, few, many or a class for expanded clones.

CATSDTVAGGDRRTDTQYF | TGTGCCACCAGTGATACGGTAGCGGGTGGGGATCGACGCACAGATACGCAGTATTTT | TRBD2 | once | TRBV24-1 | 19 | TRBJ2-3
CASSPFGGEDTEAFF | TGTGCCAGCTCACCATTTGGGGGGGAGGACACTGAAGCTTTCTTT | . | . | TRBV18 | 15 | TRBJ1-1
CASSESGGFSGANVLTF | TGCGCCAGCAGTGAGTCAGGAGGGTTTTCTGGGGCCAACGTCCTGACTTTC | . | once | TRBV10-2 | 17 | TRBJ2-6
CASSSRGTKDSPLHF | TGTGCCAGCAGCTCCAGGGGGACGAAGGATTCACCCCTCCACTTT | TRBD1 | few | TRBV11-2 | 15 | TRBJ1-6
CASSPRPPRRTSGSFGEQYF | TGTGCCAGCAGCCCACGCCCCCCCCGAAGGACTAGCGGGAGTTTTGGCGAGCAGTACTTC | TRBD2 | . | TRBV7-6 | 20 | TRBJ2-7
CASSPSSDPSTDTQYF | TGTGCCAGCTCACCGTCTAGCGATCCTAGCACAGATACGCAGTATTTT | . | . | TRBV18 | 16 | TRBJ2-3
CASSFGPGTSGSNEQFF | TGTGCCAGCAGTTTCGGACCTGGGACTTCCGGCAGCAATGAGCAGTTCTTC | . | . | TRBV27 | 17 | TRBJ2-1
CASSLMGLAEETQYF | TGTGCCAGCAGCTTAATGGGACTAGCGGAAGAGACCCAGTACTTC | TRBD2 | . | TRBV7-9 | 15 | TRBJ2-5
CASSDPGTGLQYF | TGCGCCAGCAGTGACCCCGGGACAGGCCTTCAGTACTTC | TRBD1 | . | TRBV10-2 | 13 | TRBJ2-4
CASSLELAGRETQYF | TGCGCCAGCAGCTTGGAACTAGCGGGCCGAGAGACCCAGTACTTC | TRBD2 | . | TRBV5-1 | 15 | TRBJ2-5
CASSPPGQGGYGYTF | TGTGCCAGCTCACCACCGGGACAGGGGGGCTATGGCTACACCTTC | TRBD1 | . | TRBV18 | 15 | TRBJ1-2
CASSPGSRDTSEAFF | TGTGCCAGCTCACCTGGTTCTCGGGACACCTCTGAAGCTTTCTTT | . | . | TRBV18 | 15 | TRBJ1-1
CATSDPASPNTGELFF | TGTGCCACCAGTGATCCTGCGTCACCAAACACCGGGGAGCTGTTTTTT | . | . | TRBV24-1 | 16 | TRBJ2-2
CASSFTGGIESGEAFF | TGTGCCAGCAGCTTTACAGGGGGCATTGAGTCAGGGGAAGCTTTCTTT | TRBD1 | . | TRBV5-5 | 16 | TRBJ1-1
CASRPGQGTDTQYF | TGCGCCAGCCGACCGGGACAGGGGACAGATACGCAGTATTTT | TRBD1 | once | TRBV5-1 | 14 | TRBJ2-3
CASTLDSNTEAFF | TGTGCCAGCACCCTCGACTCGAACACTGAAGCTTTCTTT | . | . | TRBV12-3/TRBV12-4 | 13 | TRBJ1-1
CASSPGTSGSETQYF | TGTGCCAGCAGTCCCGGGACTAGCGGGAGTGAGACCCAGTACTTC | TRBD2 | . | TRBV2 | 15 | TRBJ2-5
CSVGVTGRGELFF | TGCAGCGTGGGGGTGACAGGCCGAGGGGAGCTGTTTTTT | . | . | TRBV29-1 | 13 | TRBJ2-2